These 13 T cell receptor beta chains originate from one sample sequenced in a study of T cell responses to AZD1222 COVID-19 vaccine. Sequencing was performed with immunoSEQ multiplex PCR; in TCRdb, only in-frame clones are kept and a portion is missing. Among tens of thousands of clones listed, 70% to 90% were seen once. The specimen was peripheral blood, collected 28 days after the second AZD1222 dose. The receptors shown here come from an adult who received the AZD1222 COVID-19 vaccine.

The chain joins TRBV5-1 to TRBJ1-5; 7 bases match TRBD1. The CDR3 sequence is 14 residues long. Germline CDR1 is SGHRS and CDR2 is YFSETQ. The V segment lost 4 bases and the J segment 4 bases; nucleotides outside the gene matches: 5. CDR3 in amino acids: CASSPGQTNQPQHF. The CDR3 DNA follows: TGCGCCAGCAGCCCGGGACAGACAAATCAGCCCCAGCATTTT.

This chain uses TRBV6-1 with TRBJ2-4; D may be TRBD2 (6 bases). Deletions cut 2 bases from V and 2 bases from J, with 13 bases between. CDR3 length: 16 residues. Germline V gives CDR1 MNHNS, CDR2 SASEGT. CDR3 amino acids: CASSESPAGSKNIQYF. The CDR3 DNA reads TGTGCCAGCAGTGAATCCCCGGCGGGATCCAAAAACATTCAGTACTTC.

The chain uses TRBV4-3 and TRBJ1-2; D ambiguous. The length of the CDR3 is 14 residues. The germline V and J ends were trimmed by 1 base and 6 bases, with 12 bases remaining between them. Germline lookup yields CDR1 LGHNA and CDR2 YSLEER. The CDR3 spells CASSQVDQRNGYTF. The CDR3 region has the DNA TGCGCCAGCAGCCAAGTAGACCAGAGGAATGGCTACACCTTC.

V usage is TRBV11-2 and J usage is TRBJ1-4, with unresolved D. The germline CDR1 and CDR2 sequences are SGHAT and FQNNGV. V lost 5 bases to trimming and J lost 6 bases, with 13 bases between them. This CDR3 contains 14 residues. The CDR3 DNA follows: TGTGCCAGCAGCGCCTCACGAGCGGATGAAAAACTGTTTTTT. Protein product: CASSASRADEKLFF.

This clone is a singleton in its sample. The genes are TRBV19 and TRBJ1-2; D ambiguous. V lost 0 bases and J 7 bases, leaving 9 bases between the germline ends. Germline CDR1 and CDR2: LNHDA and SQIVND (reference sequence). The CDR3 runs 13 residues. The CDR3 reads CASSIDTVAGYTF. In nucleotides, the CDR3 is TGTGCCAGTAGTATAGATACAGTGGCTGGCTACACCTTC.

The rearrangement joins TRBV7-9 to TRBJ1-3; possible D gene TRBD1, 6 bases. This CDR3 spans 15 amino acids. Germline V gene lookup returns CDR1 SEHNR and CDR2 FQNEAQ (reference sequence). Trimming removed 6 bases at V and 2 bases at J, with 14 bases between. The CDR3 bases are TGTGCCAGCAGAGCAGACCAGGGGACTGGAAACACCATATATTTT. This codes for CASRADQGTGNTIYF.

This chain uses TRBV7-8 with TRBJ2-6, with 8 bases fitting TRBD1. The trim removed 10 bases at V and 1 base at J, leaving 12 bases unmatched. This CDR3 is built from 17 residues. The germline V gene has CDR1 SGHVS and CDR2 FQNEAQ. The CDR3 region is CATLKGQDISGANVLTF. In DNA, the CDR3 is TGTGCCACCCTAAAGGGACAGGACATTTCTGGGGCCAACGTCCTGACTTTC.

CDR3 nucleotides: TGTGCCACCAGTCCAAGGCAGGGACTAGCGGGAGAAGAGCAGTTCTTC. Protein sequence: CATSPRQGLAGEEQFF. V is TRBV24-1 and J is TRBJ2-1; 14 bases map to TRBD2. Germline-derived CDR1 and CDR2 are KGHDR and SFDVKD. The CDR3 consists of 16 residues. V gave up 6 bases and J gave up 10 bases; unmatched junction bases: 10.

In its sample, this clone was seen a few times. CDR3 nucleotides: TGTGCCAGCAGCAACTGTGGGCCACCCTCCTACGAGCAGTACTTC. This codes for CASSNCGPPSYEQYF. The chain links TRBV21-1 to TRBJ2-7; TRBD1, the table's D call, lacks a check against the DNA. TRBV21-1 is annotated as a pseudogene. The CDR3 runs to 15 residues.

The V and J genes are TRBV6-1 and TRBJ2-7; D unresolved. V was pared by 2 bases and J by 2 bases, with 4 bases between. The CDR3 spans 12 residues. Germline V CDR1 and CDR2: MNHNS, SASEGT. The CDR3 nucleotides are TGTGCCAGCAGTGAACCAGCCTACGAGCAGTACTTC. Protein: CASSEPAYEQYF.

The chain recombines TRBV7-2 with TRBJ2-1; TRBD2 aligns across 9 bases. The CDR3 has 15 amino acids. After removal of 1 base from V and 8 bases from J, the junction contained 6 bases not matched to a gene. Looked up from germline, CDR1 is SGHTA and CDR2 is FQGNSA. CDR3 region: CASSLVGGRADEQFF. In nucleotides, the CDR3 is TGTGCCAGCAGCTTAGTTGGCGGGAGGGCCGATGAGCAGTTCTTC.

This clone was recorded once. The V call is TRBV7-2, the J call TRBJ1-2; TRBD1 agrees at 7 bases. The CDR3 is made up of 15 amino acids. Germline V gene data show CDR1 as SGHTA and CDR2 as FQGNSA. Germline trimming cut 5 bases from V and 6 bases from J; bases unmatched to any gene: 12. The CDR3 region has the DNA TGTGCCAGCAGCAATCGCGGAGGGGGCATCCATGGCTACACCTTC. It encodes CASSNRGGGIHGYTF.

In nucleotides, the CDR3 is TGTGCCAGCAGCTTAGACCAGACCCAGTACTTC. Amino acids: CASSLDQTQYF. The chain employs TRBV11-3 and TRBJ2-5; D uncertain. The germline CDR1 and CDR2 sequences are SGHNT and YENEEA. This CDR3 comprises 11 residues. The ends were cut back, 0 bases at V and 6 bases at J, with 2 bases in the middle. Full variable domain (missing parts from reference TRBV11-3 and TRBJ2-5): EAGVVQSPRYKIIEKKQPVAFWCNPISGHNTLYWYLQNLGQGPELLIRYENEEAVDDSQLPKDRFSAERLKGVDSTLKIQPAELGDSAVYLCASSLDQTQYFGPGTRLLVL.